This T cell receptor (beta chain) was captured in a study of OX40 agonist ivuxolimab in advanced cancers. With respect to this clone: The antigen remains undetermined.

Patients were ineligible given autoimmune disease history or systemic immunosuppression. Findings and caveats of the study: A proportion of nonresponders additionally exhibited low normalized T-cell clonal expansion. Clonal expansion by week 6 occurred in CD4+ and CD8+ blood T cells (at 0.1 to 3.0 mg/kg).

The CDR3 extends over 12 amino acids. Germline V gene data show CDR1 as SGHTA and CDR2 as FQGTGA. The V end was cut by 6 bases, the J end by 6 bases, with 9 bases between. Using immunoSEQ multiplex PCR, the repertoire was profiled, and TCRdb retains in-frame clones only, with some absent. The data contain some 150,000 clones, over 75% of them singletons. The V call is TRBV7-3, the J call TRBJ2-1, with no clear D. The TCR sequence derives from an adult with an advanced solid tumor such as melanoma, head and neck, liver or kidney cancer. Sequences were derived from CD4+ or CD8+ T cells sorted from blood, sampled in a trial of the OX40 agonist ivuxolimab. CDR3 sequence reads: CASRGPGNEQFF. Written as DNA, the CDR3 is TGTGCCAGCAGAGGCCCGGGCAATGAGCAGTTCTTC.